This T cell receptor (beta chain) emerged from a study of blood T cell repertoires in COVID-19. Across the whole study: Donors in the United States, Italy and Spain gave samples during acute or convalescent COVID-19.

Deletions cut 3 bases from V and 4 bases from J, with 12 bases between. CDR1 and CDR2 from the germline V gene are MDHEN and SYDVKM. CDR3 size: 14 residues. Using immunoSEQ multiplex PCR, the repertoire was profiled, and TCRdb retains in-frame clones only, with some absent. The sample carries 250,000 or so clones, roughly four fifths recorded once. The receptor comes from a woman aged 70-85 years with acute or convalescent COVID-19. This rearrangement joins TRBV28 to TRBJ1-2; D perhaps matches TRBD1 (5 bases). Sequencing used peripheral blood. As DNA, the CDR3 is TGTGCCAGCAGTTTGGGGGGTGTCCGCTATGGCTACACCTTC. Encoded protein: CASSLGGVRYGYTF.